Listed below are T cell receptor beta chains from one sample, sequenced in a study of CD8 T cells in Susac syndrome. TCRdb used MiXCR to reprocess the immunoSEQ multiplex PCR reads, holding one entry per CDR3 protein. The sample holds tens of thousands of distinct CDR3 sequences, roughly 95% seen once. Source material: CD8+ T cells from PBMCs. These TCRs come from a human donor with Susac syndrome. The CDR3 runs from the conserved cysteine through the conserved F or W. Each record gives: V gene, clone size, D gene, J gene, CDR3 protein, CDR3 DNA. A D gene is named only where the DNA matches it firmly. Clone size is shown for a subset of rows, as once, few, many or a class of expanded clone.

v_gene: TRBV7-9
abundance: once
d_gene: .
j_gene: TRBJ1-4
CDR3aa: CASSPFSANEKLFF
CDR3nt: TGTGCCAGCAGCCCCTTTTCGGCTAATGAAAAACTGTTTTTT

v_gene: TRBV11-1
abundance: .
d_gene: .
j_gene: TRBJ1-1
CDR3aa: CASSASDGTEAFF
CDR3nt: TGTGCCAGCAGCGCGTCGGACGGCACTGAAGCTTTCTTT

v_gene: TRBV27
abundance: few
d_gene: .
j_gene: TRBJ2-5
CDR3aa: CASGQETQYF
CDR3nt: TGTGCCAGCGGCCAAGAGACCCAGTACTTC

v_gene: TRBV5-6
abundance: .
d_gene: TRBD1
j_gene: TRBJ1-2
CDR3aa: CASSFGTGDGYTF
CDR3nt: TGTGCCAGCAGTTTTGGGACAGGGGATGGCTACACCTTC

v_gene: TRBV20-1
abundance: .
d_gene: .
j_gene: TRBJ1-2
CDR3aa: CSARDEQGHGYTF
CDR3nt: TGCAGTGCTAGAGATGAACAGGGACACGGCTACACCTTC

v_gene: TRBV7-2
abundance: .
d_gene: .
j_gene: TRBJ1-2
CDR3aa: CASSPWDGESNGYTF
CDR3nt: TGTGCCAGCAGCCCCTGGGACGGGGAGAGTAATGGCTACACCTTC

v_gene: TRBV30
abundance: .
d_gene: .
j_gene: TRBJ1-1
CDR3aa: CAWRRMANTEAFF
CDR3nt: TGTGCCTGGAGGCGGATGGCGAACACTGAAGCTTTCTTT

v_gene: TRBV3-1
abundance: few
d_gene: .
j_gene: TRBJ1-5
CDR3aa: CASSQYSNQPQHF
CDR3nt: TGTGCCAGCAGTCAATATTCAAATCAGCCCCAGCATTTT

v_gene: TRBV28
abundance: once
d_gene: TRBD1
j_gene: TRBJ1-2
CDR3aa: CASSGDSLYGYTF
CDR3nt: TGTGCCAGCAGTGGGGACAGTCTCTATGGCTACACCTTC

v_gene: TRBV4-3
abundance: .
d_gene: .
j_gene: TRBJ1-1
CDR3aa: CASSQDQQGFTEAFF
CDR3nt: TGCGCCAGCAGCCAAGATCAACAGGGCTTTACTGAAGCTTTCTTT

v_gene: TRBV15
abundance: .
d_gene: .
j_gene: TRBJ1-4
CDR3aa: CATSRTTVTNEKLFF
CDR3nt: TGTGCCACCAGCAGGACGACAGTTACCAATGAAAAACTGTTTTTT

v_gene: TRBV20-1
abundance: once
d_gene: .
j_gene: TRBJ2-7
CDR3aa: CSAYWAYEQYF
CDR3nt: TGCAGTGCTTACTGGGCCTACGAGCAGTACTTC

v_gene: TRBV9
abundance: once
d_gene: .
j_gene: TRBJ2-5
CDR3aa: CASSVGTEQETQYF
CDR3nt: TGTGCCAGCAGCGTAGGCACCGAACAAGAGACCCAGTACTTC

v_gene: TRBV3-1
abundance: .
d_gene: .
j_gene: TRBJ1-1
CDR3aa: CASSSRAGHSSRAFF
CDR3nt: TGTGCCAGCAGCTCTCGAGCTGGACATAGTTCGCGGGCTTTCTTT

v_gene: TRBV5-6
abundance: .
d_gene: .
j_gene: TRBJ2-7
CDR3aa: CASSQEPLSYEQYF
CDR3nt: TGTGCCAGCAGCCAGGAACCCCTCTCCTACGAGCAGTACTTC

v_gene: TRBV7-8
abundance: .
d_gene: TRBD1
j_gene: TRBJ2-7
CDR3aa: CASSLGLSGQDYEQYF
CDR3nt: TGTGCCAGCAGCTTAGGTTTATCGGGACAGGACTACGAGCAGTACTTC

v_gene: TRBV29-1
abundance: .
d_gene: TRBD1
j_gene: TRBJ1-2
CDR3aa: CSVGDRGVYGYTF
CDR3nt: TGCAGCGTGGGGGACAGGGGGGTCTATGGCTACACCTTC

v_gene: TRBV20-1
abundance: .
d_gene: TRBD1
j_gene: TRBJ1-5
CDR3aa: CSAAEGQGGPNTNQPQHF
CDR3nt: TGCAGTGCTGCGGAGGGACAGGGCGGCCCGAATACCAATCAGCCCCAGCATTTT

v_gene: TRBV12-5
abundance: .
d_gene: .
j_gene: TRBJ1-5
CDR3aa: CASGRQESQPQHF
CDR3nt: TGTGCTAGTGGCAGACAGGAGAGTCAGCCCCAGCATTTT

v_gene: TRBV5-1
abundance: .
d_gene: TRBD1
j_gene: TRBJ2-3
CDR3aa: CASSADRATDTQYF
CDR3nt: TGCGCCAGCAGCGCGGACAGGGCCACAGATACGCAGTATTTT

v_gene: TRBV7-2
abundance: .
d_gene: TRBD1
j_gene: TRBJ2-3
CDR3aa: CASTRTGGRGDTQYF
CDR3nt: TGTGCCAGCACCAGGACAGGGGGCCGTGGAGATACGCAGTATTTT

v_gene: TRBV15
abundance: once
d_gene: .
j_gene: TRBJ2-1
CDR3aa: CATGQGEQFF
CDR3nt: TGTGCCACCGGGCAGGGTGAGCAGTTCTTC

v_gene: TRBV7-3
abundance: .
d_gene: .
j_gene: TRBJ1-2
CDR3aa: CASSLMGDGYTF
CDR3nt: TGTGCCAGCAGCTTAATGGGGGATGGCTACACCTTC

v_gene: TRBV30
abundance: .
d_gene: .
j_gene: TRBJ1-2
CDR3aa: CAWTRAMQGYYGYTF
CDR3nt: TGTGCCTGGACCCGAGCCATGCAGGGGTACTATGGCTACACCTTC

v_gene: TRBV28
abundance: once
d_gene: TRBD2
j_gene: TRBJ2-7
CDR3aa: CASSLERGGDEQYF
CDR3nt: TGTGCCAGCAGCCTGGAGCGGGGCGGGGACGAGCAGTACTTC

v_gene: TRBV6-2/TRBV6-3
abundance: .
d_gene: TRBD2
j_gene: TRBJ2-1
CDR3aa: CASWDYQYNEQFF
CDR3nt: TGTGCCAGCTGGGACTACCAATACAATGAGCAGTTCTTC

v_gene: TRBV7-3
abundance: .
d_gene: .
j_gene: TRBJ1-6
CDR3aa: CASSLTGDNSPLHF
CDR3nt: TGTGCCAGCAGCTTAACAGGGGACAATTCACCCCTCCACTTT

v_gene: TRBV20-1
abundance: .
d_gene: .
j_gene: TRBJ1-6
CDR3aa: CSARDHPGPYSPLHF
CDR3nt: TGCAGTGCTAGAGATCATCCGGGACCCTATTCACCCCTCCACTTT

v_gene: TRBV6-2/TRBV6-3
abundance: few
d_gene: TRBD2
j_gene: TRBJ2-1
CDR3aa: CASNPTSGGWDEQFF
CDR3nt: TGTGCCAGCAATCCTACTAGCGGGGGATGGGATGAGCAGTTCTTC

v_gene: TRBV12-3/TRBV12-4
abundance: .
d_gene: .
j_gene: TRBJ1-2
CDR3aa: CASSPLPDNYGYTF
CDR3nt: TGTGCCAGCAGTCCCCTCCCGGACAACTATGGCTACACCTTC

v_gene: TRBV7-9
abundance: .
d_gene: TRBD1
j_gene: TRBJ2-7
CDR3aa: CASSPLRTGGYEQYF
CDR3nt: TGTGCCAGCAGCCCCCTTCGGACAGGGGGATACGAGCAGTACTTC

v_gene: TRBV6-5
abundance: .
d_gene: .
j_gene: TRBJ1-2
CDR3aa: CASSYLAGYGYTF
CDR3nt: TGTGCCAGCAGTTACCTGGCAGGTTATGGCTACACCTTC

v_gene: TRBV15
abundance: .
d_gene: TRBD1
j_gene: TRBJ1-2
CDR3aa: CATSRHETGDYGYTF
CDR3nt: TGTGCCACCAGCAGACACGAGACAGGGGATTATGGCTACACCTTC

v_gene: TRBV9
abundance: .
d_gene: .
j_gene: TRBJ2-7
CDR3aa: CASSVVLGTEQYF
CDR3nt: TGTGCCAGCAGCGTAGTTCTGGGGACTGAGCAGTACTTC

v_gene: TRBV20-1
abundance: .
d_gene: .
j_gene: TRBJ2-3
CDR3aa: CSVRRDTDTQYF
CDR3nt: TGCAGTGTCAGACGGGACACAGATACGCAGTATTTT

v_gene: TRBV12-3/TRBV12-4
abundance: .
d_gene: .
j_gene: TRBJ2-1
CDR3aa: CASGHQEQFF
CDR3nt: TGTGCCAGCGGGCACCAAGAGCAGTTCTTC

v_gene: TRBV20-1
abundance: .
d_gene: .
j_gene: TRBJ1-2
CDR3aa: CSAREGGIYGYTF
CDR3nt: TGCAGTGCTAGAGAGGGGGGGATCTATGGCTACACCTTC

v_gene: TRBV7-8
abundance: .
d_gene: .
j_gene: TRBJ1-2
CDR3aa: CASSLERGASGYTF
CDR3nt: TGTGCCAGCAGCTTAGAGCGGGGGGCAAGTGGCTACACCTTC

v_gene: TRBV30
abundance: once
d_gene: TRBD1
j_gene: TRBJ1-5
CDR3aa: CAWSGGGEQPQHF
CDR3nt: TGTGCCTGGTCGGGAGGGGGCGAACAGCCCCAGCATTTT

v_gene: TRBV29-1
abundance: .
d_gene: .
j_gene: TRBJ1-3
CDR3aa: CSVRGPAGNTIYF
CDR3nt: TGCAGCGTTCGGGGACCGGCTGGAAACACCATATATTTT

v_gene: TRBV27
abundance: .
d_gene: .
j_gene: TRBJ1-1
CDR3aa: CASSLGGVRNRNTEAFF
CDR3nt: TGTGCCAGCAGTTTAGGGGGGGTCAGGAACAGGAACACTGAAGCTTTCTTT

v_gene: TRBV20-1
abundance: .
d_gene: TRBD2
j_gene: TRBJ2-2
CDR3aa: CSTLGTSVAGELFF
CDR3nt: TGCAGCACACTCGGGACTAGCGTAGCCGGGGAGCTGTTTTTT

v_gene: TRBV4-1
abundance: .
d_gene: .
j_gene: TRBJ1-1
CDR3aa: CASSQEEGWNTEAFF
CDR3nt: TGCGCCAGCAGCCAAGAAGAGGGGTGGAACACTGAAGCTTTCTTT

v_gene: TRBV5-8
abundance: .
d_gene: .
j_gene: TRBJ1-5
CDR3aa: CASYQQGGNNQPQHF
CDR3nt: TGTGCCAGCTACCAACAGGGAGGTAACAATCAGCCCCAGCATTTT

v_gene: TRBV20-1
abundance: once
d_gene: .
j_gene: TRBJ1-1
CDR3aa: CSAYPGLDFRSEAFF
CDR3nt: TGCAGTGCTTACCCGGGGTTGGATTTTAGGTCTGAAGCTTTCTTT

v_gene: TRBV30
abundance: .
d_gene: TRBD1
j_gene: TRBJ1-1
CDR3aa: CAWSLDRSSTEAFF
CDR3nt: TGTGCCTGGAGTTTGGACAGGTCCTCCACTGAAGCTTTCTTT

v_gene: TRBV12-3/TRBV12-4
abundance: .
d_gene: .
j_gene: TRBJ1-5
CDR3aa: CASSFGAGGNQPQHF
CDR3nt: TGTGCCAGCAGTTTTGGGGCCGGGGGCAATCAGCCCCAGCATTTT

v_gene: TRBV4-3
abundance: .
d_gene: TRBD1
j_gene: TRBJ2-7
CDR3aa: CASGDSGSSYEQYF
CDR3nt: TGCGCCAGTGGGGACAGTGGGAGCTCCTACGAGCAGTACTTC

v_gene: TRBV20-1
abundance: .
d_gene: .
j_gene: TRBJ2-1
CDR3aa: CSALGGNEQFF
CDR3nt: TGCAGTGCCCTGGGGGGCAATGAGCAGTTCTTC

v_gene: TRBV5-4
abundance: .
d_gene: .
j_gene: TRBJ1-6
CDR3aa: CATRRRTANSPLHF
CDR3nt: TGTGCCACCAGGAGGAGGACAGCTAATTCACCCCTCCACTTT